The 32 T cell receptor beta chains below were found in one sample sequenced in a study of shared clonotypes between healthy human individuals. The data were produced by immunoSEQ multiplex PCR, yet TCRdb's version contains in-frame clones alone and is incomplete. The sample lists 85,000 to 100,000 clones, almost 70% occurring once. Sequenced material: memory CD8+ T cells sorted from blood. Described subset: CD45RO+ cells pooled with CCR7-negative TemRA cells. The receptors come from a young man in good health.

The V call is TRBV21-1, the J call TRBJ2-1; the DNA was not used to check the table's D call, TRBD2. TRBV21-1 is termed a pseudogene. The CDR3 length is 13 residues. For the CDR3, the DNA is TGTGCCAGCAGCAAGGAAAGTAGCGATGAGCAGTTCTTC. Its translation is CASSKESSDEQFF.

The rearrangement uses TRBV18 and TRBJ2-1, with TRBD1 as a possible D gene (6 bases). Trimming removed 0 bases from V and 5 bases from J, with 14 bases in between. The CDR3 contains 16 residues. The germline V gene has CDR1 KGHSH and CDR2 LQKENI. The CDR3 reads CASSPPGQGYDNEQFF. In nucleotides, the CDR3 is TGTGCCAGCTCACCACCCGGCCAGGGGTATGACAATGAGCAGTTCTTC. The entire variable domain, with the rest obtained from reference TRBV18 and TRBJ2-1, is as follows: NAGVMQNPRHLVRRRGQEARLRCSPMKGHSHVYWYRQLPEEGLKFMVYLQKENIIDESGMPKERFSAEFPKEGPSILRIQQVVRGDSAAYFCASSPPGQGYDNEQFFGPGTRLTVL.

This clone turned up a few times. The V gene is TRBV6-1, the J gene TRBJ2-3; D may be TRBD1 (6 bases). The CDR3 contains 14 residues. Trimming left V 9 bases short and J 4 bases short, with 17 bases between. Germline V lookup: CDR1 MNHNS, CDR2 SASEGT. This chain's CDR3 is CASKTGSHSDTQYF. The CDR3 bases are TGTGCCAGTAAAACAGGGTCACACTCAGATACGCAGTATTTT.

The chain is built from TRBV18 and TRBJ2-4, with D uncertain. The ends were cut back, 0 bases at V and 8 bases at J, with 14 bases in the middle. This CDR3 region has 15 residues. Germline CDR1 KGHSH, CDR2 LQKENI. The CDR3 is CASSPPSHGRDIQYF. CDR3 sequence (DNA): TGTGCCAGCTCACCACCGTCACACGGGCGAGACATTCAGTACTTC.

The chain employs TRBV11-2 and TRBJ1-5; possible D gene TRBD1, 6 bases. CDR3 length equals 13 residues. V lost 4 bases, J lost 15 bases, and 19 bases lay in between. From germline, CDR1 is SGHAT and CDR2 FQNNGV. The CDR3: CASSSPGEGQGHF. In DNA, the CDR3 is TGTGCCAGCAGCTCACCAGGGGAGGGGCAGGGGCATTTT.

The V gene is TRBV10-3, the J gene TRBJ2-3; the D call may be TRBD1 or TRBD2 (6 bases each). The V gene's germline CDR1 is ENHRY and CDR2 SYGVKD. Trimming left V 8 bases short and J 2 bases short, with 14 bases between. The CDR3 sequence is 14 residues long. The CDR3 nucleotides read TGTGCCATCCGGGGGCGGGACCACACAGATACGCAGTATTTT. Protein: CAIRGRDHTDTQYF.

The chain joins TRBV28 to TRBJ1-2; 7 nucleotides agree with TRBD1. The CDR3 has 16 residues. Germline V gene lookup returns CDR1 MDHEN and CDR2 SYDVKM. V trimming: 2 bases; J trimming: 3 bases; junction bases outside the gene matches: 9. The CDR3 DNA is TGTGCCAGCAGTTTAGAAAACAGGGGAGGGTACTATGGCTACACCTTC. This translates into CASSLENRGGYYGYTF.

This chain links TRBV7-8 with TRBJ2-7; no reliable D call. Trimming pared 2 bases from V and 4 bases from J, leaving 21 bases between. The CDR3 covers 17 residues. Looked up from germline, CDR1 is SGHVS and CDR2 is FQNEAQ. DNA for the CDR3: TGTGCCAGCAGCTTATCCGGAAAGTTTGGAAATTTTTACGAGCAGTACTTC. Translating it yields CASSLSGKFGNFYEQYF.

This clone occurred many times. The same CDR3 is also encoded by other DNA sequences in this sample. Here the CDR3 reads CATSRDNSGANVLTF. The CDR3 DNA reads TGTGCCACCAGCAGGGACAACTCTGGGGCCAACGTCCTGACTTTC. The chain has TRBV15 and TRBJ2-6; perhaps TRBD1 as D (5 bases). The CDR3 has 15 amino acids. Germline V gene data show CDR1 as LNHNV and CDR2 as YYDKDF (reference sequence). The V and J ends lost 3 bases and 0 bases respectively, with 6 bases between them.

The J gene is TRBJ1-4, the V gene TRBV9; D gene unclear. Trimming cost V 3 bases and J 7 bases, with 13 bases left between them. The germline V gene has CDR1 SGDLS and CDR2 YYNGEE. This CDR3 is 14 amino acids long. CDR3 coding DNA: TGTGCCAGCAGCGGTGGAGTGGGTGGTGAAAAACTGTTTTTT. Amino acids: CASSGGVGGEKLFF.

The chain recombines TRBV7-3 with TRBJ2-2; D not resolved. The CDR3 totals 15 residues. In germline, CDR1 is SGHTA, CDR2 FQGTGA. Trimming took 2 bases from V and 2 from J, leaving 9 bases between them. The CDR3 bases are TGTGCCAGCAGCTTAGAGAGAGATAACACCGGGGAGCTGTTTTTT. Amino acids: CASSLERDNTGELFF.

By share, this clone ranks as medium-sized. Other DNA sequences in this sample translate to the same CDR3. This chain's CDR3 is CASSEVWQGSYEQYF. In nucleotides, the CDR3 is TGTGCCAGCAGTGAAGTCTGGCAGGGCTCCTACGAGCAGTACTTC. This chain uses TRBV6-1 with TRBJ2-7; D is perhaps TRBD1 (5 bases). The CDR3 is 15 residues long. CDR1 MNHNS and CDR2 SASEGT come from the germline V gene. V lost 1 base and J 0 bases, leaving 10 bases between the germline ends.

This clone was counted a single time. The rearrangement links TRBV4-1 to TRBJ2-5; D unclear. Trimming pared 4 bases from V and 5 bases from J, leaving 14 bases between. This CDR3 is built from 14 residues. Germline V gene data show CDR1 as MGHRA and CDR2 as YSYEKL. The DNA for the CDR3 is TGCGCCAGCAGCCGGTCGGCAGATAAGGAGACCCAGTACTTC. It is translated as CASSRSADKETQYF.

This clone has only a few counts. V and J are TRBV19 and TRBJ2-7; 7 bases line up with TRBD1. The CDR3 covers 15 residues. J gave up 3 bases and V 0 bases, and 5 bases lay outside the gene matches. Germline assignment: CDR1 LNHDA and CDR2 SQIVND (reference sequence). CDR3: CASSIDQGTVYEQYF. CDR3 DNA: TGTGCCAGTAGTATAGATCAGGGGACAGTCTACGAGCAGTACTTC.

V usage is TRBV11-2 and J usage is TRBJ1-1; weak D call: TRBD1 (6 bases). The germline CDR1 and CDR2 sequences are SGHAT and FQNNGV. The CDR3 has 13 residues. V dropped 10 bases and J dropped 1 base, with 13 bases sitting between them. CDR3 sequence: CATRRGQNTEAFF. For the CDR3, the DNA is TGTGCCACGCGGAGGGGACAGAACACTGAAGCTTTCTTT.

J is TRBJ2-7 and V is TRBV4-1; D remains unclear. The CDR3 loop spans 13 amino acids. Germline CDR1 MGHRA, CDR2 YSYEKL. The V and J ends lost 4 bases and 0 bases respectively, with 7 bases between them. This chain's CDR3 is CASSLTSSYEQYF. The CDR3 nucleotides are TGCGCCAGCAGCCTCACGAGCTCCTACGAGCAGTACTTC.

The chain carries TRBV7-8 and TRBJ2-1; D possibly corresponds to TRBD1 (5 bases). V gave up 1 base and J gave up 4 bases, with 20 bases separating them. Per the germline V gene, CDR1 is SGHVS and CDR2 is FQNEAQ. The CDR3 consists of 18 residues. The CDR3 loop is CASSLDRNPRARYNEQFF. The DNA of the CDR3 is TGTGCCAGCAGCTTAGACCGTAACCCCAGGGCTCGTTACAATGAGCAGTTCTTC.

Ten or more counts support this clone. This chain connects TRBV14 to TRBJ2-3; 10 bases map to TRBD1. The germline V gene has CDR1 SGHDN and CDR2 FVKESK. The ends lost 3 bases at V and 6 bases at J; junction bases unmatched: 6. The CDR3 has 15 residues. The CDR3 DNA reads as TGTGCCAGCAGCCATCTGGACAGGGGGATGGATACGCAGTATTTT. Its protein is CASSHLDRGMDTQYF. Full variable domain (remainder filled in from reference TRBV14 and TRBJ2-3): EAGVTQFPSHSVIEKGQTVTLRCDPISGHDNLYWYRRVMGKEIKFLLHFVKESKQDESGMPNNRFLAERTGGTYSTLKVQPAELEDSGVYFCASSHLDRGMDTQYFGPGTRLTVL.

Only a few counts were recorded for this clone. Different DNA sequences within this sample yield the same CDR3. The V gene is TRBV7-9, the J gene TRBJ2-1; 9 bases fit TRBD2. The CDR3 runs to 16 residues. J lost 4 bases, V lost 5 bases, and 9 bases had no gene match. Germline V gene data show CDR1 as SEHNR and CDR2 as FQNEAQ (reference sequence). Written as DNA, the CDR3 is TGTGCCAGCAGCCGTTTAACTAGCGGGTTATACAATGAGCAGTTCTTC. Its protein is CASSRLTSGLYNEQFF.

The table lists this clone with many counts. V gene TRBV27 combines with J gene TRBJ2-5; D is undetermined. The V end was cut by 4 bases, the J end by 5 bases, with 11 bases between. There are 13 residues in the CDR3. CDR1 and CDR2 from the germline V gene are MNHEY and SMNVEV (reference sequence). The CDR3 DNA reads TGTGCCAGCAGTTCCGGTAGTTGGGAGACCCAGTACTTC. It yields the protein CASSSGSWETQYF.

In its sample, this clone was seen many times. Other DNA sequences in the sample encode the same CDR3. J is TRBJ2-7 and V is TRBV6-1; 11 bases agree with TRBD2. This CDR3 comprises 15 residues. Per germline, CDR1 MNHNS and CDR2 SASEGT. The J segment lost 0 bases and the V segment lost 4 bases, leaving 2 bases of the junction unmatched. The chain's CDR3 is CASSATSGSSYEQYF. The DNA of the CDR3 is TGTGCCAGCAGTGCTACTAGCGGGAGCTCCTACGAGCAGTACTTC.

With regard to this clone: A far larger clone is only one base removed, so a read error is likely. The same CDR3 can be traced to other DNA sequences in this sample. The V call is TRBV14, the J call TRBJ2-1, with TRBD2 identical over 9 bases. This CDR3 region has 16 residues. Germline V gene sequence: CDR1 SGHDN, CDR2 FVKESK. The V segment lost 5 bases and the J segment 3 bases; nucleotides outside the gene matches: 8. The CDR3 DNA reads as TGTGCCAGCAGCGATCGGTTAGCGGGGGACTACAATGAGCAGTTCTTC. It codes for CASSDRLAGDYNEQFF.

About this clone itself: The same CDR3 arises from other DNA sequences in this sample as well. The V and J genes are TRBV2 and TRBJ2-2, with a weak D call TRBD2 (5 bases). This CDR3 contains 13 residues. Germline CDR1 SNHLY, CDR2 FYNNEI. Trimming stripped 8 bases from V and 5 bases from J, with 12 bases between. The CDR3 DNA sequence: TGTGCCAGCTTACCGGGGAATACCGGGGAGCTGTTTTTT. Translating gives CASLPGNTGELFF.

This clone was found once. The genes are TRBV28 and TRBJ2-5, with a possible D match to TRBD2 (6 bases). The V end lost 4 bases, the J end lost 6 bases, and 24 bases lay between the germline ends. The length of the CDR3 is 17 residues. Germline loops: CDR1 MDHEN, CDR2 SYDVKM. CDR3: CASSSAGRGSVVKTQYF. CDR3 nucleotide sequence: TGTGCCAGCAGTTCGGCCGGTCGGGGGAGTGTCGTGAAGACCCAGTACTTC. Variable domain in full (rest from reference TRBV28 and TRBJ2-5): DVKVTQSSRYLVKRTGEKVFLECVQDMDHENMFWYRQDPGLGLRLIYFSYDVKMKEKGDIPEGYSVSREKKERFSLILESASTNQTSMYLCASSSAGRGSVVKTQYFGPGTRLLVL.

This chain links TRBV4-3 with TRBJ2-5; TRBD1 matches 9 bases. CDR1 LGHNA and CDR2 YSLEER come from the germline V gene. Trimming at V came to 4 bases and at J to 2 bases, leaving 11 bases not matched to a gene. There are 17 residues in the CDR3. The CDR3 is CASSRASVGTGQETQYF. The CDR3 DNA is TGCGCCAGCAGCCGCGCGTCGGTCGGGACAGGGCAAGAGACCCAGTACTTC.

This chain connects TRBV13 to TRBJ2-7, with D perhaps being TRBD1 or TRBD2 (5 bases each). The CDR3 spans 16 residues. Germline CDR1 PRHDT, CDR2 FYEKMQ (reference sequence). The V end was cut by 0 bases, the J end by 6 bases, with 18 bases between. CDR3 in amino acids: CASSLGGTGNLREQYF. CDR3 DNA: TGTGCCAGCAGCTTAGGAGGGACCGGTAATCTACGCGAGCAGTACTTC.

This clone was picked up many times. Within the sample, other DNA sequences also encode this same CDR3. The chain combines TRBV5-4 with TRBJ2-3; D call uncertain. Germline V CDR1 and CDR2: SGHNT, YYREEE (reference sequence). CDR3 length: 13 residues. V was cut by 1 base and J by 3 bases, with 6 bases left in between. Here the CDR3 DNA reads TGTGCCAGCAGCTTGTTGACGACAGATACGCAGTATTTT. This translates into CASSLLTTDTQYF.

Only a few counts were recorded for this clone. This chain connects TRBV18 to TRBJ1-1, with D uncertain. CDR1 is KGHSH and CDR2 is LQKENI in the germline V gene. V lost 9 bases, J lost 2 bases, and 10 bases lay in between. This CDR3 comprises 12 residues. The CDR3 DNA sequence: TGTGCCAGTCGCATGGTAAACACTGAAGCTTTCTTT. This codes for CASRMVNTEAFF.

The chain joins TRBV18 to TRBJ1-2; D is perhaps TRBD1 (6 bases). The V gene lost 0 bases and the J gene lost 2 bases, with 16 bases spanning the gap. Germline CDR1 reads KGHSH; CDR2 reads LQKENI. The CDR3 has 17 amino acids. The CDR3 nucleotides are TGTGCCAGCTCACCACCAGTTGGGAACAGGGAGAACTATGGCTACACCTTC. It is translated as CASSPPVGNRENYGYTF.

Only a few counts were recorded for this clone. CDR3 in DNA: TGTGCCAGCACACAAAACAGGGTTGGCTATCAGCCCCAGCATTTT. The encoded protein is CASTQNRVGYQPQHF. This sequence joins TRBV28 and TRBJ1-5; D possibly corresponds to TRBD1 (6 bases). Trimming shortened V by 7 bases and J by 5 bases, and 18 bases separated the two germline ends. CDR1 is MDHEN and CDR2 is SYDVKM in the germline V gene. This CDR3 has 15 amino acids. The full variable domain, completed using reference TRBV28 and TRBJ1-5, is DVKVTQSSRYLVKRTGEKVFLECVQDMDHENMFWYRQDPGLGLRLIYFSYDVKMKEKGDIPEGYSVSREKKERFSLILESASTNQTSMYLCASTQNRVGYQPQHFGDGTRLSIL.

This CDR3 reads CASSYSGGENQPQHF. For the CDR3, the DNA is TGTGCCAGCAGTTACTCGGGGGGCGAGAATCAGCCCCAGCATTTT. This rearrangement joins TRBV6-5 to TRBJ1-5; the D gene is possibly TRBD1 (6 bases). CDR3 length equals 15 residues. Germline values: CDR1 MNHEY, CDR2 SVGAGI. V was clipped by 0 bases and J by 4 bases, with 10 bases between them.

The J gene is TRBJ1-1, the V gene TRBV2, with 9 bases that match TRBD1. The CDR3 is 16 amino acids. Germline V gives CDR1 SNHLY, CDR2 FYNNEI. V shed 6 bases, J shed 6 bases, and the junction held 14 bases outside the gene matches. CDR3 protein: CASRQSRDRAAAEAFF. The CDR3 nucleotides read TGTGCCAGCAGACAATCGCGGGACAGGGCGGCGGCTGAAGCTTTCTTT.